This T cell receptor beta chain originates from a study of blood T cell repertoires in COVID-19. J was trimmed by 7 bases and V by 6 bases; bases with no gene match: 10. The CDR3 consists of 15 residues. From germline, CDR1 is KGHDR and CDR2 SFDVKD. Generated by immunoSEQ multiplex PCR, the TCRdb table keeps only in-frame clones and is missing some. The sample holds 150,000 to 200,000 clones; 80% to 90% are singletons and the top ten take 1.5% to 2%. The genes are TRBV24-1 and TRBJ2-7; 11 bases agree with TRBD1. The source is a man between 18 and 35 years old who had recovered from COVID-19. The sequencing input was peripheral blood. CDR3 in amino acids: CATSHTDRGRREQYF. For the CDR3, the DNA is TGTGCCACCAGTCATACGGACAGGGGGCGTCGGGAGCAGTACTTC.